This T cell receptor beta chain was found in a study of blood T cell repertoires in COVID-19. CDR3 length: 16 residues. Clones were sequenced by immunoSEQ multiplex PCR, and TCRdb holds only the in-frame ones, with some missing. The table has 350,000 to 450,000 clones, 87% seen once. The sequence was obtained from an older woman with COVID-19, enrolled during active disease. The chain combines TRBV21-1 with TRBJ1-5; the tabulated D call, TRBD1, remains unverified against the DNA. TRBV21-1 is annotated as a pseudogene. Sequencing was done on a sample of peripheral blood. The CDR3 spells CASSNWLQGAPQPQHF. Here the CDR3 DNA reads TGTGCCAGCAGCAACTGGTTACAGGGGGCGCCTCAGCCCCAGCATTTT.